These T cell receptor beta chains were read from a single sample in a study of CD8+ T cells in alopecia areata. Assay: immunoSEQ multiplex PCR; the TCRdb copy retains only in-frame clones and omits some. Of about 250,000 clones listed, 65% to 70% are singletons. The sample consisted of CD4+ T cells sorted from blood, taken at week 0. The receptors originated from a human donor with alopecia areata. Each CDR3 is given with its conserved first and last residue. D genes are given only for firm matches. Expanded clones are given a class, and other clones once, few, many or no size at all.

few	TRBV6-5	.	TRBJ2-2	CASSSQGVAGELFF	TGTGCCAGCAGTTCTCAAGGTGTTGCCGGGGAGCTGTTTTTT
.	TRBV29-1	TRBD1	TRBJ2-5	CSVRQGRETQYF	TGCAGCGTGAGACAGGGACGGGAGACCCAGTACTTC
.	TRBV27	.	TRBJ1-5	CASSLRGQPQHF	TGTGCCAGCAGTTTGCGGGGCCAGCCCCAGCATTTT
.	TRBV5-1	.	TRBJ2-3	CASSSSAGPTDTQYF	TGCGCCAGCAGCTCCTCCGCGGGGCCCACAGATACGCAGTATTTT
.	TRBV30	.	TRBJ1-2	CAWSVTGHGYTF	TGTGCCTGGAGTGTAACAGGGCATGGCTACACCTTC
.	TRBV30	TRBD1	TRBJ1-2	CAWSVLGGRGQGYGYTF	TGTGCCTGGAGTGTACTAGGGGGCAGGGGACAGGGGTATGGCTACACCTTC
.	TRBV7-2	.	TRBJ1-3	CASSLAIAVGNTIYF	TGTGCCAGCAGCTTAGCAATAGCCGTTGGGAACACCATATATTTT
.	TRBV29-1	.	TRBJ2-2	CSVGPDPTGELFF	TGCAGCGTAGGCCCCGATCCCACCGGGGAGCTGTTTTTT
.	TRBV5-1	.	TRBJ2-1	CASSSNGVEQFF	TGCGCCAGCAGTTCTAACGGAGTAGAGCAGTTCTTC
once	TRBV10-2	TRBD2	TRBJ2-5	CASGASGGKETQYF	TGCGCCAGCGGGGCTAGCGGGGGGAAAGAGACCCAGTACTTC
few	TRBV12-5	TRBD1	TRBJ1-1	CASGPGQTNTEAFF	TGTGCTAGTGGCCCGGGACAGACGAACACTGAAGCTTTCTTT
few	TRBV30	TRBD1	TRBJ1-6	CAWRFAPGQGQTLHF	TGTGCCTGGAGATTTGCTCCGGGACAGGGGCAGACCCTCCACTTT
.	TRBV5-1	.	TRBJ2-5	CASSFGGGGWRETQYF	TGCGCCAGCAGCTTCGGCGGGGGCGGATGGAGAGAGACCCAGTACTTC
.	TRBV29-1	.	TRBJ2-5	CSVGIKQETQYF	TGCAGCGTTGGAATTAAACAAGAGACCCAGTACTTC
.	TRBV29-1	.	TRBJ2-2	CSVAPDNTGELFF	TGCAGCGTAGCGCCGGATAACACCGGGGAGCTGTTTTTT
.	TRBV5-4	.	TRBJ1-4	CASSLDAGGAGEKLFF	TGTGCCAGCAGCTTGGATGCCGGCGGGGCGGGTGAAAAACTGTTTTTT
.	TRBV29-1	TRBD1	TRBJ1-1	CSVERDRVGAFF	TGCAGCGTTGAACGGGACAGGGTAGGAGCTTTCTTT
.	TRBV11-1	.	TRBJ1-1	CASSLKPGGGTEAFF	TGTGCCAGCAGCTTAAAACCCGGGGGTGGCACTGAAGCTTTCTTT
.	TRBV2	.	TRBJ2-7	CASSKQGYEQYF	TGTGCCAGCAGTAAACAGGGCTACGAGCAGTACTTC
.	TRBV7-9	.	TRBJ2-5	CASSQDSQETQYF	TGTGCCAGCAGCCAGGACAGCCAAGAGACCCAGTACTTC
few	TRBV25-1	.	TRBJ2-7	CASSRTAYEQYF	TGTGCCAGCAGCCGGACAGCCTACGAGCAGTACTTC
.	TRBV15	.	TRBJ1-3	CATSRDNRGNTIYF	TGTGCCACCAGCAGAGATAACAGGGGAAACACCATATATTTT
.	TRBV5-4	.	TRBJ1-2	CASSHRTADYGYTF	TGTGCCAGCAGCCACCGGACAGCCGACTATGGCTACACCTTC
.	TRBV5-1	.	TRBJ2-2	CASSLGPAGELFF	TGCGCCAGCAGCTTGGGACCAGCCGGGGAGCTGTTTTTT
.	TRBV29-1	.	TRBJ2-1	CSVTTDNEQFF	TGCAGCGTCACTACTGACAATGAGCAGTTCTTC
few	TRBV7-2	.	TRBJ2-5	CASSVQGYQETQYF	TGTGCCAGCAGCGTACAGGGATACCAAGAGACCCAGTACTTC
few	TRBV5-6	.	TRBJ1-6	CASSLSPGDSPLHF	TGTGCCAGCAGCTTGAGTCCAGGGGATTCACCCCTCCACTTT
.	TRBV29-1	.	TRBJ2-3	CSVVARRDTQYF	TGCAGCGTTGTTGCGAGGCGTGATACGCAGTATTTT
.	TRBV13	.	TRBJ1-2	CASSPGVANYGYTF	TGTGCCAGCAGTCCCGGGGTGGCTAACTATGGCTACACCTTC
.	TRBV4-1	.	TRBJ1-2	CASSTTGRYNYGYTF	TGCGCCAGCAGCACCACGGGCAGATATAACTATGGCTACACCTTC
.	TRBV6-1	.	TRBJ1-5	CASRDRPYSNQPQHF	TGTGCCAGCAGAGACAGGCCGTATAGCAATCAGCCCCAGCATTTT
.	TRBV6-1	.	TRBJ1-1	CASSSSGTWVAFF	TGTGCCAGCAGCTCCTCGGGAACCTGGGTAGCTTTCTTT
.	TRBV25-1	TRBD1	TRBJ1-6	CASGDSNSPLHF	TGTGCCAGCGGGGACAGCAATTCACCCCTCCACTTT
.	TRBV10-3	.	TRBJ1-2	CASSSGTDAYGYTF	TGTGCCAGCAGTTCGGGGACGGATGCCTATGGCTACACCTTC
few	TRBV19	.	TRBJ2-3	CASSITGTRTQYF	TGTGCCAGTAGTATAACTGGTACTCGTACGCAGTATTTT
.	TRBV29-1	.	TRBJ2-3	CSVRGRSTDTQYF	TGCAGCGTGAGGGGACGGAGCACAGATACGCAGTATTTT
few	TRBV5-1	TRBD1	TRBJ2-1	CASASPTGGNVNEQFF	TGCGCCAGCGCATCCCCCACAGGGGGCAATGTCAATGAGCAGTTCTTC
.	TRBV6-5	.	TRBJ1-1	CASSERNTEAFF	TGTGCCAGCAGTGAGAGGAACACTGAAGCTTTCTTT
.	TRBV18	TRBD1	TRBJ1-5	CASSPTGGNQPQHF	TGTGCCAGCTCACCGACAGGGGGCAATCAGCCCCAGCATTTT
.	TRBV6-5	TRBD1	TRBJ2-6	CASSYYRGTGANVLTF	TGTGCCAGCAGTTACTACAGGGGTACTGGGGCCAACGTCCTGACTTTC
.	TRBV7-9	.	TRBJ1-2	CASSPARASYGYTF	TGTGCCAGCAGCCCGGCCCGGGCCTCCTATGGCTACACCTTC
.	TRBV15	.	TRBJ2-7	CATSAGSEQYF	TGTGCCACCTCCGCCGGCAGCGAGCAGTACTTC